This passage covers 7 T cell receptor beta chains from one sample sequenced in a study of blood T cell repertoires in COVID-19. TCRdb's table, derived via immunoSEQ multiplex PCR, lists solely in-frame clones and lacks some. The sample lists about 170,000 clones, around four fifths occurring once. Input material: peripheral blood. The receptors here all came from a woman of 80 years or more with acute or convalescent COVID-19.

The rearrangement uses TRBV6-2 or TRBV6-3 and TRBJ2-7; 8 bases match TRBD2. V trimming: 4 bases; J trimming: 4 bases; junction bases outside the gene matches: 12. The CDR3 is made up of 16 amino acids. The germline V gene encodes CDR1 MNHEY and CDR2 SVGEGT. The CDR3 loop is CASSSPRAGASYEQYF. The CDR3 nucleotides read TGTGCCAGCAGTTCGCCTCGAGCGGGAGCGTCATACGAGCAGTACTTC.

The V gene is TRBV28, the J gene TRBJ2-2, with 10 bases matching TRBD1. With V trimmed by 3 bases and J by 3 bases, 4 bases remained unmatched. CDR3 length equals 16 residues. Germline-derived CDR1 and CDR2 are MDHEN and SYDVKM. CDR3 nucleotides: TGTGCCAGCAGTTTTCAAGGGACAGGGGACACCGGGGAGCTGTTTTTT. As protein: CASSFQGTGDTGELFF.

The rearrangement joins TRBV10-3 to TRBJ2-7; tentative D call: TRBD1 (6 bases). Germline loops: CDR1 ENHRY, CDR2 SYGVKD. The CDR3 extends over 11 amino acids. V gave up 8 bases and J gave up 4 bases, with 9 bases separating them. The DNA for the CDR3 is TGTGCCATCCGGACAGCGTACGAGCAGTACTTC. Translation: CAIRTAYEQYF.

In this sample, this clone turned up once. The chain couples TRBV6-2 or TRBV6-3 to TRBJ1-1; D remains ambiguous. Trimming left V 3 bases short and J 0 bases short, with 5 bases between. CDR3 length equals 13 residues. Germline V CDR1 and CDR2: MNHEY, SVGEGT. The CDR3 sequence is CASSYNLNTEAFF. DNA for the CDR3: TGTGCCAGCAGTTATAATCTGAACACTGAAGCTTTCTTT.

In its sample, this clone was seen a few times. The chain carries TRBV19 and TRBJ1-5; TRBD1 might be the D (5 bases). V lost 3 bases and J lost 10, with 13 bases in between. Germline V lookup: CDR1 LNHDA, CDR2 SQIVND (reference sequence). The CDR3 sequence is 13 residues long. CDR3 sequence reads: CASSIVDIHPQHF. The DNA for the CDR3 is TGTGCCAGTAGTATTGTGGACATTCACCCCCAGCATTTT.

CDR3 sequence (DNA): TGTGCCAGCAGCGCCCGACAGGGCTACGAGCAGTACTTC. Translation: CASSARQGYEQYF. The V and J genes are TRBV5-6 and TRBJ2-7; TRBD1 matches 7 bases. Per the germline V gene, CDR1 is SGHDT and CDR2 is YYEEEE. Trimming removed 4 bases from V and 3 bases from J; junction bases left unmatched: 4. CDR3 length: 13 amino acids.

Only a few counts were recorded for this clone. The chain couples TRBV2 to TRBJ1-1, with TRBD1 matching 8 bases. Germline values: CDR1 SNHLY, CDR2 FYNNEI. The CDR3 consists of 14 residues. V dropped 5 bases and J dropped 11; count of bases not matched to a gene: 13. CDR3 protein: CASSPQGGVWDAFF. The CDR3 coding sequence is TGTGCCAGCAGTCCACAGGGGGGGGTCTGGGATGCTTTCTTT.